The next 24 T cell receptor beta chains were all read from a single sample in a study of T cells expressing NK-cell markers. TCRdb reprocessed the 5' RACE reads, with one entry per CDR3 protein and no DNA. Its listing shows some 460,000 distinct CDR3 sequences. The material sequenced was blood T cells: a sorted CD56 or NKG2C T cell subset, CD4+ or CD8+ T cells, or bulk PBMC T cells (not recorded which). These receptors all stem from a woman aged 45-59 years in good health.

The genes are TRBV4-1 and TRBJ1-1. The V gene's germline CDR1 is MGHRA and CDR2 YSYEKL. This CDR3 has 14 residues. This CDR3 is CASSQVVGAGKAFF.

The gene calls are TRBV5-1 and TRBJ2-3; TCRdb calls TRBD2, which cannot be checked without DNA. CDR1 and CDR2 from the germline V gene are SGHRS and YFSETQ. The CDR3 consists of 15 residues. The CDR3 sequence: CASKRTSGSTDTQYF. Drawing the rest from reference TRBV5-1 and TRBJ2-3, the complete variable domain is KAGVTQTPRYLIKTRGQQVTLSCSPISGHRSVSWYQQTPGQGLQFLFEYFSETQRNKGNFPGRFSGRQFSNSRSEMNVSTLELGDSALYLCASKRTSGSTDTQYFGPGTRLTVL.

V is TRBV4-1 and J is TRBJ2-1; the TRBD2 assignment by TCRdb is unverifiable without DNA. CDR3 length: 18 residues. Germline V CDR1 and CDR2: MGHRA, YSYEKL. This chain's CDR3 is CASSQERTSGRAGHEQFF.

The chain joins TRBV5-1 to TRBJ2-1; TCRdb reports TRBD2, a call that lacks DNA to check it against. Germline CDR1 SGHRS, CDR2 YFSETQ. The CDR3 consists of 13 residues. CDR3 loop: CASFIRAQNEQFF.

The CDR3: CASSLPVGLAGADTQYF. This chain links TRBV5-1 with TRBJ2-3; no DNA is available, so the TRBD2 call from TCRdb remains unchecked. CDR3 length: 17 residues. Germline assignment: CDR1 SGHRS and CDR2 YFSETQ.

The V call is TRBV5-1, the J call TRBJ2-3; checking the TCRdb D call of TRBD2 is not possible without DNA. CDR3 length: 16 residues. Looked up from germline, CDR1 is SGHRS and CDR2 is YFSETQ. The CDR3 sequence is CASSLPAGHSTDTQYF.

The chain couples TRBV5-1 to TRBJ2-1; there is no DNA to check the TCRdb D call of TRBD2. CDR1 is SGHRS, CDR2 YFSETQ, per germline. CDR3 size: 13 residues. The CDR3 sequence is CASSLAWAREQFF.

The chain employs TRBV20-1 and TRBJ1-5; TCRdb's D call, TRBD1, is unchecked because there is no DNA. CDR1 is DFQATT, CDR2 SNEGSKA, per germline (reference sequence). The CDR3 totals 17 residues. CDR3: CSARRGLPFNSNQPQHF.

The V and J genes are TRBV29-1 and TRBJ1-1. CDR1 is SQVTM, CDR2 ANQGSEA, per germline. This CDR3 is 13 amino acids long. The CDR3 loop reads CSAAHGGNTEAFF.

The chain joins TRBV5-1 to TRBJ1-1. The V gene's germline CDR1 is SGHRS and CDR2 YFSETQ. The CDR3 contains 13 residues. The CDR3 sequence: CASSLRANTEAFF. The full variable domain, rest sourced from reference TRBV5-1 and TRBJ1-1, is KAGVTQTPRYLIKTRGQQVTLSCSPISGHRSVSWYQQTPGQGLQFLFEYFSETQRNKGNFPGRFSGRQFSNSRSEMNVSTLELGDSALYLCASSLRANTEAFFGQGTRLTVV.

The genes are TRBV14 and TRBJ1-2. The CDR3 length is 13 residues. CDR1 SGHDN and CDR2 FVKESK come from the germline V gene. The CDR3 loop is CASSQDFTGGYTF.

The gene calls are TRBV4-1 and TRBJ2-1; TCRdb's D gene call, TRBD2, goes unchecked for lack of DNA. Germline V gene sequence: CDR1 MGHRA, CDR2 YSYEKL. The CDR3 covers 17 residues. CDR3 sequence reads: CASSQGGGSGSWNEQFF.

The rearrangement joins TRBV20-1 to TRBJ2-1; TCRdb lists TRBD1, though no DNA is available to test this call. Germline values: CDR1 DFQATT, CDR2 SNEGSKA (reference sequence). This CDR3 region has 14 residues. The chain's CDR3 is CSARSGTPSDEQFF.

The chain couples TRBV5-1 to TRBJ2-1; there is no DNA to check the TCRdb D call of TRBD1. This CDR3 is built from 18 residues. CDR1 and CDR2 from the germline V gene are SGHRS and YFSETQ. Here the CDR3 reads CASSLTSGGSSVGNEQFF.

The J gene is TRBJ2-3, the V gene TRBV25-1. In germline, CDR1 is MGHDK, CDR2 SYGVNS. The CDR3 spans 14 residues. This chain's CDR3 is CASRTDSSTDTQYF.

This sequence joins TRBV29-1 and TRBJ1-2. The length of the CDR3 is 14 residues. Germline V gene data show CDR1 as SQVTM and CDR2 as ANQGSEA. The CDR3 protein is CSVPVRLGNSGYTF.

The chain links TRBV6-5 to TRBJ1-1; as DNA is missing, the TRBD1 call by TCRdb cannot be tested. The length of the CDR3 is 13 residues. Germline-derived CDR1 and CDR2 are MNHEY and SVGAGI. The CDR3 here is CASIRGLGTEAFF.

This sequence joins TRBV29-1 and TRBJ2-3; TCRdb's D gene call, TRBD1, goes unchecked for lack of DNA. Germline V gives CDR1 SQVTM, CDR2 ANQGSEA. The CDR3 has 12 residues. The CDR3 loop reads CSVQGVTDTQYF.

J is TRBJ2-1 and V is TRBV19; TCRdb's D call, TRBD1, is unchecked because there is no DNA. CDR3 size: 13 residues. Looked up from germline, CDR1 is LNHDA and CDR2 is SQIVND (reference sequence). CDR3 region: CASNQGARHEQFF.

This chain connects TRBV24-1 to TRBJ2-5; the D call from TCRdb, TRBD1, cannot be confirmed without DNA. CDR1 and CDR2 from the germline V gene are KGHDR and SFDVKD. The CDR3 runs 14 residues. The CDR3 region is CATSDPGQRETQYF.

The chain combines TRBV29-1 with TRBJ1-1; the D call of TRBD1 rests on TCRdb alone, since no DNA is present to check it. Per the germline V gene, CDR1 is SQVTM and CDR2 is ANQGSEA. The CDR3 is 13 amino acids. The CDR3 reads CSGGTAMNTEAFF.

The CDR3 sequence is CATSRDRRTSSYNEQFF. The gene calls are TRBV15 and TRBJ2-1; with no DNA, the TCRdb D assignment of TRBD2 cannot be verified. CDR3 size: 17 residues. CDR1 and CDR2 (germline): LNHNV, YYDKDF (reference sequence).

V gene TRBV9 combines with J gene TRBJ2-7; the TCRdb call, TRBD2, lacks DNA for checking. This CDR3 has 15 amino acids. Germline V lookup: CDR1 SGDLS, CDR2 YYNGEE. CDR3 region: CASSVDLAGWGEQYF.

V and J are TRBV5-6 and TRBJ1-6; TCRdb's D call, TRBD1, is unchecked because there is no DNA. The CDR3 is 15 amino acids. Germline V gene lookup returns CDR1 SGHDT and CDR2 YYEEEE. CDR3 region: CASSALRTGTSPLHF.